The rows below give T cell receptor beta chains drawn from one sample of a study of T cell repertoires in cytomegalovirus infection. Antigen specificity for these receptors is unknown. TCRdb passed the reads through MiXCR, listing each CDR3 protein once. The data show approximately 600,000 distinct CDR3 sequences, with 40% seen just once and around 48% held by the top ten. The sequenced sample was cultured PBMCs, obtained from culture after CMV antigen stimulation. Receptors were obtained from a human donor in good health (CMV status not recorded). Some clones in this sample may be carry-over from other donors' samples. Both conserved end residues are part of each CDR3. The D gene is left open where the match is weak. The size of a clone is reported for some rows only, either as once, few or many, or as a class for expanded clones.

size | J | V | D | CDR3 | DNA
- | TRBJ2-1 | TRBV7-8 | TRBD2 | CASSFNSGGAIYEQFF | TGTGCCAGCAGCTTTAACAGCGGGGGGGCGATCTATGAGCAGTTCTTC
- | TRBJ2-2 | TRBV27 | TRBD2 | CASSISGGAVGELFF | TGTGCCAGCAGTATTAGCGGGGGGGCTGTCGGGGAGCTGTTTTTT
- | TRBJ2-1 | TRBV4-3 | TRBD1 | CDSSQGSGTGGYNEQFF | TGCGACAGCAGCCAAGGGAGCGGGACAGGGGGTTACAATGAGCAGTTCTTC
- | TRBJ2-7 | TRBV7-8 | - | CASSLGGGTYTYEQYF | TGTGCCAGCAGCTTAGGAGGGGGGACCTACACCTACGAGCAGTACTTC
few | TRBJ1-6 | TRBV7-2 | - | CASSLVGGGDPLHF | TGTGCCAGCAGCTTAGTGGGGGGGGGCGATCCCCTCCACTTT
- | TRBJ2-6 | TRBV3-1 | TRBD2 | CASSQSLAGGLLRANVLTF | TGTGCCAGCAGCCAATCCTTAGCGGGGGGCCTTCTACGAGCCAACGTCCTGACTTTC
- | TRBJ1-1 | TRBV27 | TRBD1 | CASIRTGGHTEAFF | TGTGCCAGCATCCGGACAGGGGGCCACACTGAAGCTTTCTTT
many | TRBJ1-5 | TRBV7-2 | - | CASSFYRDQPQHF | TGTGCCAGCAGCTTCTACAGGGATCAGCCCCAGCATTTT
few | TRBJ1-2 | TRBV5-8 | - | CASSPWGSGGRFLRDGYTF | TGTGCCAGCAGCCCGTGGGGTTCTGGGGGCCGCTTCCTAAGAGATGGCTACACCTTC
- | TRBJ1-5 | TRBV20-1 | - | CSARGASNQPQHF | TGCAGTGCTAGAGGGGCTAGCAATCAGCCCCAGCATTTT
- | TRBJ2-2 | TRBV7-2 | - | CASSLAGIYTGELFF | TGTGCCAGCAGCTTAGCTGGGATCTACACCGGGGAGCTGTTTTTT
many | TRBJ2-2 | TRBV7-2 | - | CASSPPNPISLFF | TGTGCCAGCAGCCCTCCCAACCCAATTAGCCTGTTTTTT
- | TRBJ2-2 | TRBV20-1 | TRBD1 | CSAGTGVAGELFF | TGCAGTGCCGGGACAGGGGTAGCCGGGGAGCTGTTTTTT
many | TRBJ2-3 | TRBV7-2 | TRBD2 | CASSLGGAPDTQYF | TGTGCCAGCAGCCTCGGGGGGGCGCCAGATACGCAGTATTTT
- | TRBJ1-5 | TRBV6-2/TRBV6-3 | - | CASSEIDDAEWQPQHF | TGTGCCAGCAGTGAAATCGACGACGCCGAGTGGCAGCCCCAGCATTTT
- | TRBJ2-1 | TRBV6-2/TRBV6-3 | - | CASSGGQGPIYNEQFF | TGTGCCAGCAGTGGCGGACAAGGCCCGATATACAATGAGCAGTTCTTC
- | TRBJ2-5 | TRBV6-2/TRBV6-3 | - | CASRLRGPGETQYF | TGTGCCAGCAGACTAAGAGGGCCTGGGGAGACCCAGTACTTC
few | TRBJ2-3 | TRBV12-3/TRBV12-4 | - | CASGYGTDTQYF | TGTGCCAGCGGTTATGGGACAGATACGCAGTATTTT
- | TRBJ2-7 | TRBV12-3/TRBV12-4 | - | CASSRENARTYEQYF | TGTGCCAGCAGCCGTGAGAACGCCAGAACCTACGAGCAGTACTTC
- | TRBJ2-7 | TRBV27 | - | CASSFQAGHHEQYF | TGTGCCAGCAGTTTCCAGGCAGGACACCACGAGCAGTACTTC
- | TRBJ2-4 | TRBV28 | - | CASSLLGTYIQYF | TGTGCCAGCAGTTTATTAGGAACGTACATTCAGTACTTC
- | TRBJ2-7 | TRBV11-2 | - | CASSLFLGPYEQYF | TGTGCCAGCAGCTTATTTTTGGGCCCCTACGAGCAGTACTTC
- | TRBJ2-7 | TRBV7-8 | - | CASSRTGEEQYF | TGTGCCAGCAGCCGAACCGGGGAGGAGCAGTACTTC
- | TRBJ1-4 | TRBV7-2 | - | CASSSQAGISGEKLFF | TGTGCCAGCAGCTCCCAGGCGGGAATATCAGGGGAGAAACTGTTTTTT
few | TRBJ2-7 | TRBV20-1 | - | CSASRAGENEQYF | TGCAGTGCTAGTCGCGCAGGGGAAAACGAGCAGTACTTC
- | TRBJ2-3 | TRBV2 | - | CASIGPPPYF | TGTGCCAGCATCGGGCCACCTCCGTATTTT
few | TRBJ2-3 | TRBV29-1 | - | CSVVGDTDTQYF | TGCAGCGTTGTCGGAGACACAGATACGCAGTATTTT
few | TRBJ1-2 | TRBV7-2 | - | CASSLASRGSGGYTF | TGTGCCAGCAGCTTAGCGTCTCGGGGGAGTGGTGGCTACACCTTC
- | TRBJ2-2 | TRBV20-1 | TRBD2 | CSAASGTRNTGELFF | TGCAGTGCTGCATCCGGGACTAGGAACACCGGGGAGCTGTTTTTT
- | TRBJ2-7 | TRBV2 | - | CASKFDGAYEQYF | TGTGCCAGCAAGTTCGACGGAGCCTACGAGCAGTACTTC
- | TRBJ2-7 | TRBV12-3/TRBV12-4 | - | CASSLGTPNHYEQYF | TGTGCCAGCAGTTTAGGGACCCCTAACCACTACGAGCAGTACTTC